These T cell receptor beta chains were read from a single sample in a study of regulatory T cells in long-lasting Graves disease. Each CDR3 protein gets one entry after TCRdb re-called the multiplex PCR reads with MiXCR. The sample yields 370,000 or so distinct CDR3 sequences, about 16% seen once. The sample also formed part of further work on T cells in Graves' hyperthyroidism and ophthalmopathy.

The sample consisted of peripheral blood mononuclear cells (PBMCs), taken at new diagnosis, from a patient treated with antithyroid drugs. The source of these receptors is a young woman with Graves disease. The CDR3 runs from the conserved cysteine through the conserved F or W. A D gene is named only where the DNA matches it firmly. Expanded clones get a size class; other rows say once, few or many, or leave the size out.

NA	TRBV29-1	TRBD1	TRBJ1-2	TGCAGCGTTGAAGAGATTCCAGGGGGAAACGGCTACACCTTC	CSVEEIPGGNGYTF
many	TRBV3-1	NA	TRBJ2-7	TGTGCCAGCAGCCCGACCCTTAGTACCTCCTACGAGCAGTACTTC	CASSPTLSTSYEQYF
few	TRBV12-3/TRBV12-4	TRBD2	TRBJ2-1	TGTGCCAGCAGTCTCGGGACTATCAATGAGCAGTTCTTC	CASSLGTINEQFF
many	TRBV18	NA	TRBJ2-4	TGTGCCAGCTCACCACCGTCAAGGGGCAAAGCCAAAAACATTCAGTACTTC	CASSPPSRGKAKNIQYF
NA	TRBV7-2	TRBD2	TRBJ2-3	TGTGCCAGCAGCTTAACCCCTAGCGGGGGCCTTACCCTCACAGATACGCAGTATTTT	CASSLTPSGGLTLTDTQYF
many	TRBV6-4	NA	TRBJ2-1	TGTGCCAGCAGTGAAGGTGGGGGGCAAGGGAAGGAGCAGTTCTTC	CASSEGGGQGKEQFF
many	TRBV18	TRBD2	TRBJ2-7	TGTGCCAGCTCACCTGGACTAGCGGGGATCTACGAGCAGTACTTC	CASSPGLAGIYEQYF
few	TRBV7-3	NA	TRBJ2-1	TGTGCCAGCAGCTTAAGAGACAGATTCAATGAGCAGTTCTTC	CASSLRDRFNEQFF
few	TRBV5-1	NA	TRBJ2-5	TGCGCCAGCAGATACGGGGCCATCCAAGAGACCCAGTACTTC	CASRYGAIQETQYF
NA	TRBV20-1	NA	TRBJ2-1	TGCAGTGCTAGTTGGGGGCCCTCCTACAATGAGCAGTTCTTC	CSASWGPSYNEQFF
many	TRBV5-1	NA	TRBJ2-5	TGCGCCAGCAGCCCGGCCGTCTGGGAGACCCAGTACTTC	CASSPAVWETQYF
few	TRBV20-1	TRBD1	TRBJ2-2	TGCAGTGCTACCACAGGGGAACGCACCGGGGAGCTGTTTTTT	CSATTGERTGELFF
many	TRBV5-1	NA	TRBJ1-5	TGTGCCAGCAGCTTGGGGTCCGGTCAGCCCCAGCATTTT	CASSLGSGQPQHF
many	TRBV6-5	NA	TRBJ1-1	TGTGCCAGCAGTTACTCGATGGTAGCAATGAACACTGAAGCTTTCTTT	CASSYSMVAMNTEAFF
many	TRBV18	NA	TRBJ1-1	TGTGCCAGCAGCCCCCGGGGGGGGAACACTGAAGCTTTCTTT	CASSPRGGNTEAFF
many	TRBV4-1	NA	TRBJ2-7	TGTGCCAGCAGCCCCCGGGACACAATAACCTACGAGCAGTACTTC	CASSPRDTITYEQYF
NA	TRBV28	TRBD1	TRBJ1-1	TGTGCCAGCAGTTTGTCACAGGGGGCGCGCACTGAAGCTTTCTTT	CASSLSQGARTEAFF
NA	TRBV11-2	NA	TRBJ1-6	TGTGCCAGCATCTCTACCGTGCAGGTGCTTAATTCACCCCTCCACTTT	CASISTVQVLNSPLHF
many	TRBV10-2	NA	TRBJ2-5	TGCGCCAGCCGCAAATCCACCCTAGGGACCCAGTACTTC	CASRKSTLGTQYF
few	TRBV15	NA	TRBJ2-1	TGTGCCACCAGCAGAACTTTGGGGACAGGGTTGGTAGCGGGGGACGATGAGCAGTTCTTC	CATSRTLGTGLVAGDDEQFF
NA	TRBV4-1	TRBD2	TRBJ2-1	TGCGCCAGCAGTCCGGTCGGGGGGAGCTCCTACAATGAGCAGTTCTTC	CASSPVGGSSYNEQFF
many	TRBV4-1	TRBD1	TRBJ2-2	TGCGCCAGCAGCCCACGAGGGGACAGGAGAAACACCGGGGAGCTGTTTTTT	CASSPRGDRRNTGELFF
many	TRBV2	TRBD2	TRBJ2-7	TGTGCCAGCGGACTAGCGGGAGGGTTGAGGAACGAGCAGTACTTC	CASGLAGGLRNEQYF
few	TRBV12-3/TRBV12-4	NA	TRBJ1-5	TGTGCCAGCAGTTCCTCAAGAGAGCGGGACCCCCAGCATTTT	CASSSSRERDPQHF
many	TRBV5-6	TRBD2	TRBJ2-1	TGTGCCAGCAGCCCCGGCGGCGGGAGGGCCTCCTACAATGAGCAGTTCTTC	CASSPGGGRASYNEQFF
many	TRBV5-1	NA	TRBJ2-2	TGCGCCAGCAGGGACTACCCGAACACCGGGGAGCTGTTTTTT	CASRDYPNTGELFF
many	TRBV28	NA	TRBJ2-1	TGTGCCAGCAACACATATGCCAAGAATGAGCAGTTCTTC	CASNTYAKNEQFF
many	TRBV12-3/TRBV12-4	NA	TRBJ2-5	TGTGCCAGCAGCTCGGACCCAGGGGCCCAGTACTTC	CASSSDPGAQYF
many	TRBV6-2/TRBV6-3	TRBD2	TRBJ2-1	TGTGCCACCTCCTTGAGGGAGGGCCCCTACAATGAGCAGTTCTTC	CATSLREGPYNEQFF
NA	TRBV30	TRBD2	TRBJ2-7	TGTGCATGGGGTAAAGCGGGAGGGACCTACGAGCTGTACTTC	CAWGKAGGTYELYF
NA	TRBV7-9	TRBD1	TRBJ1-2	TGTGCCAGCAGCTTAGACCGGGGGACAGGGGAAAACTATGGCTACACCTTC	CASSLDRGTGENYGYTF
many	TRBV28	TRBD2	TRBJ2-3	TGTGCCAGCAGTTCCCTCCCGGGACTAGCCGGAGGCTGGGGTACGCAGTATTTT	CASSSLPGLAGGWGTQYF
NA	TRBV5-1	TRBD1	TRBJ2-7	TGCGCCAGCAGCTTGTCGGGGACAGGGGAATTGGAGCAGTACTTC	CASSLSGTGELEQYF
NA	TRBV7-9	NA	TRBJ2-5	TGTGCCAGCAGCCCCCGACAGGCGGGGGAGACCCAGTACTTC	CASSPRQAGETQYF
many	TRBV20-1	TRBD2	TRBJ2-3	TGCAGTGCTAAGCCTAGCGGGACTAGCACAGATACGCAGTATTTT	CSAKPSGTSTDTQYF
NA	TRBV10-3	NA	TRBJ2-5	TGTGCCATCAGTGGAGGACAAGAGACCCAGTACTTC	CAISGGQETQYF
many	TRBV7-6	TRBD2	TRBJ2-1	TGTGCCAGCAGCTTCCGAACAGGACTAGCGGGGACCTACAATGAGCAGTTCTTC	CASSFRTGLAGTYNEQFF
NA	TRBV7-9	NA	TRBJ1-1	TGTGCCAGCAGTTCCCCAAGGGCCCCGGACACTGAAGCTTTCTTT	CASSSPRAPDTEAFF
many	TRBV6-1	TRBD1	TRBJ2-5	TGTGCCAGCAGTCGCCCCGGACAGGTACAAGAGACCCAGTACTTC	CASSRPGQVQETQYF
NA	TRBV20-1	TRBD1	TRBJ2-3	TGCAGTGCTTGGGACAGGGGAACGCAGTATTTT	CSAWDRGTQYF
many	TRBV2	TRBD1	TRBJ2-7	TGTGCCAGCAGTTCCGGGACAGGGGCCTACGAGCAGTACTTC	CASSSGTGAYEQYF
many	TRBV30	TRBD2	TRBJ2-3	TGTGCCTGGAGTATAGTGGCGGGGGACACAGATACGCAGTATTTT	CAWSIVAGDTDTQYF
many	TRBV18	NA	TRBJ2-3	TGTGCCAGCTCACCACGGGCCCCGGTGGCAGATACGCAGTATTTT	CASSPRAPVADTQYF
many	TRBV20-1	NA	TRBJ2-7	TGCAGTGTCCCCAGCGAGTATAGCTACGAGCAGTACTTC	CSVPSEYSYEQYF
many	TRBV19	TRBD2	TRBJ2-1	TGTGCCAGTGGATACGCGGGGGGATCCTACAATGAGCAGTTCTTC	CASGYAGGSYNEQFF
many	TRBV3-1	NA	TRBJ2-7	TGTGCCAGCAGCCAAGGTCTTGAGCGAGAAAGCTTCTACGAGCAGTACTTC	CASSQGLERESFYEQYF